This T cell receptor (beta chain) derives from a study of CD8+CD57+ T cells in acquired aplastic anemia. TCR beta VDJ and CDR3 profiles were obtained from a genomic DNA template. TCRdb independently ran MiXCR on the reads; one entry per CDR3 protein. Here the sample spans a few hundred thousand distinct CDR3 sequences, roughly 57% being singletons. This CDR3 has 17 amino acids. Germline V CDR1 and CDR2: LNHNV, YYDKDF (reference sequence). The V end was cut by 1 base, the J end by 0 bases, with 10 bases between. This clonotype has a handful of counts. The sequence was obtained from a human donor in good health. V is TRBV15 and J is TRBJ1-6, with D unclear. Sequences were obtained from sorted CD4+, CD8+, or CD8+CD57+ T cells (not recorded which) from PBMCs. CDR3 DNA: TGTGCCACCAGCAGAGTTCTCGGTGCCTCCTATAATTCACCCCTCCACTTT. Translating gives CATSRVLGASYNSPLHF.